The present T cell receptor (beta chain) was sequenced within a study of human T cells and chemical hapten exposure. Germline-derived CDR1 and CDR2 are SGHVS and FQNEAQ. Germline trimming cut 5 bases from V and 11 bases from J; bases unmatched to any gene: 7. This CDR3 contains 13 residues. This clonotype was seen more than once but under ten times. What it recognizes is unknown. Documented time point: pre-sensitization, week 0. Treatment meaning: therapeutic diphenylcyclopropenone sensitization with weekly scalp DPC. The study extracted total RNA from unfractionated whole blood. Library construction involved attaching unique molecular identifiers to individual cDNA molecules, which allowed quantitative, reproducible TCR counting. Each CDR3 protein gets one entry after TCRdb re-called the RACE reads with MiXCR. The sample consists of under 300,000 distinct CDR3 sequences, 7.5% to 10% of them appearing once.

Regarding the study as a whole: TCRs whose frequency exceeded 1 in 1000 remained the same following DPC sensitization. Counts of expanded TCRs (at PT1) showed a positive correlation with patch test score.

Here the sequenced sample was whole blood, taken in connection with sensitization to the hapten diphenylcyclopropenone (DPC). The TCR originated in a woman in her 40s with alopecia areata. Some clones in this sample may be carry-over from other donors' samples. V and J are TRBV7-8 and TRBJ1-1, with 11 positions matching TRBD1. The CDR3 region has the DNA TGTGCCAGCAGCCCGGGACAGGGGGTTAAGGCTTTCTTT. This gives the protein CASSPGQGVKAFF. The full variable domain, with the rest looked up from reference TRBV7-8 and TRBJ1-1, is GAGVSQSPRYKVAKRGQDVALRCDPISGHVSLFWYQQALGQGPEFLTYFQNEAQLDKSGLPSDRFFAERPEGSVSTLKIQRTQQEDSAVYLCASSPGQGVKAFFGQGTRLTVV.